A selection of T cell receptor beta chains follows, all from one sample in a study of blood T cell repertoires in COVID-19. Here immunoSEQ multiplex PCR was the method, and the copy in TCRdb shows in-frame clones only, minus some. The table shows around 60,000 clones, with around 81% occurring only once. Sequenced material: peripheral blood. These receptors were taken from a woman older than 75 with active or convalescent COVID-19. Each CDR3 is given with its conserved first and last residue. The D gene is left open where the match is weak. Clone size is given for some rows only: seen once, a few or many times, or a class if the clone is expanded.

D	length	V	size	J	DNA	CDR3
.	13	TRBV7-9	.	TRBJ2-1	TGTGCCAGCAGCCAGAGCACAGTCAATGAGCAGTTCTTC	CASSQSTVNEQFF
TRBD1	15	TRBV10-3	.	TRBJ2-4	TGTGCCATCAGTGAAGGGGGCCTAGCCAAAAACATTCAGTACTTC	CAISEGGLAKNIQYF
.	16	TRBV18	.	TRBJ1-1	TGTGCCAGCTCCCAAGGGCGCGCAGCGGTGAACACTGAAGCTTTCTTT	CASSQGRAAVNTEAFF
TRBD2	15	TRBV5-1	.	TRBJ2-5	TGCGCCAGCAGCTTGACTAGCGGGGTGCAAGAGACCCAGTACTTC	CASSLTSGVQETQYF
.	15	TRBV3-1/TRBV3-2	.	TRBJ1-6	TGTGCCAGCAGCCAAGTAACTCAGGGGTATTCACCCCTCCACTTT	CASSQVTQGYSPLHF
.	14	TRBV4-1	.	TRBJ1-1	TGCGCCAGCAGCCCAGGAACGAGTACCCCTGAAGCTTTCTTT	CASSPGTSTPEAFF
.	15	TRBV4-1	few	TRBJ1-6	TGCGCCAGCAGCCAACGGGGGATCGATAATTCACCCCTCCACTTT	CASSQRGIDNSPLHF
TRBD1	14	TRBV7-9	.	TRBJ1-1	TGTGCCAGCAGCCGTTCGGACAGGGCGAGTGAAGCTTTCTTT	CASSRSDRASEAFF
.	14	TRBV20-1	.	TRBJ2-7	TGCAGTGCTAGTTTTGGGACACGGACCTACGAGCAGTACTTC	CSASFGTRTYEQYF
TRBD2	16	TRBV7-9	.	TRBJ2-7	TGTGCCAGCAGCTTAGCCCCTAGCGGGGACACCTACGAGCAGTACTTC	CASSLAPSGDTYEQYF
.	17	TRBV7-9	.	TRBJ2-6	TGTGCCAGCAGCTTCGGAACAGGGAACTCTGGGGCCAACGTCCTGACTTTC	CASSFGTGNSGANVLTF
.	16	TRBV18	.	TRBJ2-2	TGTGCCAGCTCTCGTCCACAGGGTAGTGCAACCGGGGAGCTGTTTTTT	CASSRPQGSATGELFF
TRBD1	14	TRBV6-5	.	TRBJ1-1	TGTGCCAGCAACCAGGACAGGGGTAACACTGAAGCTTTCTTT	CASNQDRGNTEAFF
TRBD1	14	TRBV18	few	TRBJ1-1	TGTGCCAGCTCACCCCAGGGGGCCGGGACTGAAGCTTTCTTT	CASSPQGAGTEAFF
.	13	TRBV18	.	TRBJ2-7	TGTGCCAGCTCTACCACGGAGGGAACAAAGCAGTACTTC	CASSTTEGTKQYF
.	13	TRBV28	.	TRBJ1-2	TGTGCCAGCAGTTTGGGGCAGGGGTATGGCTACACCTTC	CASSLGQGYGYTF
.	14	TRBV7-6	.	TRBJ2-5	TGTGCCAGCAGCTTAGGAAGCGCACAAGAGACCCAGTACTTC	CASSLGSAQETQYF
.	14	TRBV19	.	TRBJ1-1	TGTGCCAGTAGTATAAACCCCAGGGGCACTGAAGCTTTCTTT	CASSINPRGTEAFF
.	13	TRBV4-3	.	TRBJ1-5	TGCGCCAGCAGCCAAGACACTCTCCAGCCCCAGCATTTT	CASSQDTLQPQHF
TRBD2	16	TRBV4-1	.	TRBJ2-2	TGCGCCAGCAGCCTCATGGCGGGGGGGGCGGCCGGGGAGCTGTTTTTT	CASSLMAGGAAGELFF
TRBD1	15	TRBV6-5	few	TRBJ1-2	TGTGCCAGCAGTACGACAGGGGTGGACTACTATGGCTACACCTTC	CASSTTGVDYYGYTF
.	11	TRBV29-1	.	TRBJ2-5	TGCAGCGGCGGACAGCGGGAGACCCAGTACTTC	CSGGQRETQYF
TRBD1	13	TRBV27	once	TRBJ1-4	TGTGCCAGCGGGGACAGGCCTGGGGAAAAACTGTTTTTT	CASGDRPGEKLFF
.	15	TRBV13	.	TRBJ1-1	TGTGCCAGCAGCTTAGAGGCAGGGGTGAACACTGAAGCTTTCTTT	CASSLEAGVNTEAFF
TRBD2	17	TRBV5-1	.	TRBJ2-2	TGCGCCAGCAGCCAAGGGTCGGGGGGAGGTAACACCGGGGAGCTGTTTTTT	CASSQGSGGGNTGELFF
.	17	TRBV21-1	once	TRBJ2-1	TGTGCCAGCAGCCTGAGCGGGGGGGTCCTAGCTTTGAATGAGCAGTTCTTC	CASSLSGGVLALNEQFF
.	13	TRBV7-9	few	TRBJ2-3	TGTGCCAGCAGCTCCCAAATCACAGATACGCAGTATTTT	CASSSQITDTQYF
TRBD1	13	TRBV19	.	TRBJ1-2	TGTGCCAGCGACAGGGGGCTGAGCTATGGCTACACCTTC	CASDRGLSYGYTF
.	13	TRBV27	once	TRBJ2-1	TGTGCCAGCAGTACCCCCAGGGGAAGTGAGCAGTTCTTC	CASSTPRGSEQFF
TRBD1	12	TRBV30	few	TRBJ2-7	TGTGCCTGGAGTATCAAGACAGGGCCGCAGTACTTC	CAWSIKTGPQYF
TRBD1	14	TRBV7-3	.	TRBJ2-3	TGTGCCAGCAGCTTCCGACAGGGAACAGATACGCAGTATTTT	CASSFRQGTDTQYF
TRBD2	18	TRBV7-8	once	TRBJ2-3	TGTGCCAGCAGCTCCTCCGGGACTAGCGGGACGTGGTCGGATACGCAGTATTTT	CASSSSGTSGTWSDTQYF
.	14	TRBV7-8	.	TRBJ2-1	TGTGCCAGCAGCTTAGGGCTAGCATTCGATGAGCAGTTCTTC	CASSLGLAFDEQFF
TRBD2	16	TRBV11-2	.	TRBJ2-5	TGTGCCAGCAGGGCCCCCGGACTAGCGGGGAAAGAGACCCAGTACTTC	CASRAPGLAGKETQYF
.	16	TRBV19	.	TRBJ1-2	TGTGCCAGTACTATGGGCGGGGTCGACTTTTCCTATGGCTACACCTTC	CASTMGGVDFSYGYTF
.	15	TRBV4-3	.	TRBJ1-1	TGCGCCAGCAGCCAAGGCGGAAGTGGTGTCACTGAAGCTTTCTTT	CASSQGGSGVTEAFF
.	13	TRBV4-1	.	TRBJ1-6	TGCGCCAGCAGCAGACAGAATAATTCACCCCTCCACTTT	CASSRQNNSPLHF
.	13	TRBV19	.	TRBJ2-5	TGTGCCAGTAGTACAGGGTTGAAAGAGACCCAGTACTTC	CASSTGLKETQYF
TRBD2	15	TRBV6-2/TRBV6-3	.	TRBJ2-4	TGTGCCAGCAGTGGACTGGCGGGGGGGGGAAACATTCAGTACTTC	CASSGLAGGGNIQYF
.	15	TRBV4-3	.	TRBJ2-1	TGCGCCAGCAGCCAAGATAGGCAGGGCTACAATGAGCAGTTCTTC	CASSQDRQGYNEQFF
.	14	TRBV9	few	TRBJ2-3	TGTGCCAGCAGCGCCCCCGCCCGGGCAGATACGCAGTATTTT	CASSAPARADTQYF
.	15	TRBV21-1	.	TRBJ2-5	TGTGCCAGCAGCAAAGAAAACAGTCTTGGCGAGACCCAGTACTTC	CASSKENSLGETQYF
.	12	TRBV11-3	.	TRBJ2-3	TGTGCCAGCAGTCATAACTTGTATACGCAGTATTTT	CASSHNLYTQYF
.	11	TRBV12-3/TRBV12-4	.	TRBJ2-2	TGTGCCAGCAGTTCTACCCGGGAGCTGTTTTTT	CASSSTRELFF
.	13	TRBV25-1	.	TRBJ1-1	TGTGCCACCACAACGGGGGGTAAGGCTGAAGCTTTCTTT	CATTTGGKAEAFF
.	15	TRBV19	.	TRBJ1-2	TGTGCCAGTAGTATAGGGGACACAACTAACTATGGCTACACCTTC	CASSIGDTTNYGYTF
.	14	TRBV28	.	TRBJ1-4	TGTGCCAGCAGCCCGCGTACAACTAATGAAAAACTGTTTTTT	CASSPRTTNEKLFF
.	16	TRBV7-2	.	TRBJ1-6	TGTGCCAGCAGCTTTGTGAGGAGCTCCTATAATTCACCCCTCCACTTT	CASSFVRSSYNSPLHF
TRBD2	14	TRBV7-2	.	TRBJ2-3	TGTGCCAGCAGCCACGGGGGGGGCAGCGATACGCAGTATTTT	CASSHGGGSDTQYF
.	16	TRBV6-6	few	TRBJ1-4	TGTGCCAGCAGTTATCGCCAGGTCTCAACTAATGAAAAACTGTTTTTT	CASSYRQVSTNEKLFF
.	14	TRBV19	.	TRBJ1-2	TGTGCCAGTAGTATCCACAGTAAGCCGGGAGGCTACACCTTC	CASSIHSKPGGYTF
.	14	TRBV4-3	.	TRBJ1-6	TGCGCCAGCAGCCTTGACACCACTAATTCACCCCTCCACTTT	CASSLDTTNSPLHF
TRBD1	15	TRBV5-1	.	TRBJ1-4	TGCGCCAGCAGCTTGAGTGGGACAGGGGGCGAAAAACTGTTTTTT	CASSLSGTGGEKLFF
.	14	TRBV28	.	TRBJ1-6	TGTGCCAGCAGTTCACGGCAGGTAGATTCACCCCTCCACTTT	CASSSRQVDSPLHF
TRBD2	18	TRBV7-6	once	TRBJ2-1	TGTGCCAGCAGCTTAGTTGCGGGGGGGCCCGGGTCCTACAATGAGCAGTTCTTC	CASSLVAGGPGSYNEQFF
.	15	TRBV18	.	TRBJ1-5	TGTGCCAGCTCATTACAGGGCTCTAGCAATCAGCCCCAGCATTTT	CASSLQGSSNQPQHF
.	13	TRBV7-3	.	TRBJ1-1	TGTGCCAGCAGCTCCGGGGTCAACACTGAAGCTTTCTTT	CASSSGVNTEAFF
.	18	TRBV7-2	.	TRBJ2-6	TGTGCCAGCAGCTCAACAGGTTCCCTTCTAGCTGGGGCCAACGTCCTGACTTTC	CASSSTGSLLAGANVLTF
TRBD2	14	TRBV5-4	.	TRBJ2-7	TGTGCCAGCAATAAAGCGGGGGGGCCTTACGAGCAGTACTTC	CASNKAGGPYEQYF
.	15	TRBV5-4	.	TRBJ1-1	TGTGCCAGCAGCTTCCGGGAGCGGTGGAACACTGAAGCTTTCTTT	CASSFRERWNTEAFF